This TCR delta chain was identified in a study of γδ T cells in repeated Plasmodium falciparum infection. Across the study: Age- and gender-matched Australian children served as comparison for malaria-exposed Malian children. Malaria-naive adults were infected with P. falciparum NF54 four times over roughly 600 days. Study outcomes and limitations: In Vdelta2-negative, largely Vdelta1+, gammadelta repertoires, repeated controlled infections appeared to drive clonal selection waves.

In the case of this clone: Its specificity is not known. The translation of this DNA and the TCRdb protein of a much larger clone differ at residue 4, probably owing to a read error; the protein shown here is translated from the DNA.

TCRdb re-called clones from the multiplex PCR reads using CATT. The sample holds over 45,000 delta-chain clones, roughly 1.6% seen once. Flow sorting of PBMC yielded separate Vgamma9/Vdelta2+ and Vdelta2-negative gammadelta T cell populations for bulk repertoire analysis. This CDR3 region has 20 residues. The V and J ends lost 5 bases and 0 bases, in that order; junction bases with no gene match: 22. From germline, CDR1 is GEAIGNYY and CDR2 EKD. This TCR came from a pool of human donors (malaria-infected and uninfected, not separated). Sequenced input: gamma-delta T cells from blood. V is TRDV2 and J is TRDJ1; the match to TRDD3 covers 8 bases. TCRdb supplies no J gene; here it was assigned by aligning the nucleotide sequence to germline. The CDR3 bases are TGTGCCTGTGGCAAATTGGGCCTGGGGATACCAGGGTCGAACACCGATAAACTCATCTTT. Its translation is CACGKLGLGIPGSNTDKLIF.